This T cell receptor beta chain emerged from a study of blood T cell repertoires in COVID-19. Study-level background: Acute-phase and convalescent COVID-19 samples originated in the United States, Italy and Spain. Nucleic acid was either cDNA or gDNA, and it came from T cells, B-cell-depleted T cells, or PBMCs.

Original processing methods: Using reference gene primer amplification, nucleated cell counts were estimated. Assay: immunoSEQ multiplex PCR; the TCRdb copy retains only in-frame clones and omits some. D and trimming were read from the DNA, whereas the V and J calls and clone size are those reported in that table. The sample shows 150,000 or so clones, just under 90% of them seen only once. Germline-derived CDR1 and CDR2 are MNHEY and SVGAGI. This CDR3 spans 14 amino acids. V was clipped by 0 bases and J by 8 bases; unmatched bases: 5. The origin of this receptor is a woman between 70 and 85 years old with COVID-19, enrolled during active disease. The J gene is TRBJ2-7, the V gene TRBV6-5; TRBD1 agrees at 9 bases. The sequenced sample was peripheral blood. The CDR3: CASSYSGQGIKQYF. CDR3 DNA sequence: TGTGCCAGCAGTTACTCCGGACAGGGGATAAAGCAGTACTTC.